A selection of T cell receptor beta chains follows, all from one sample in a study of blood T cell repertoires in COVID-19. Measured with immunoSEQ multiplex PCR; TCRdb has only the in-frame clones, and not every one. The sample lists approximately 140,000 clones, 88% occurring once. The sample consisted of PBMCs or T cells enriched from blood (not recorded which). All receptors come from a woman in her twenties or thirties with acute COVID-19. Both conserved end residues are part of each CDR3. Fields, in order: J gene, clone size, CDR3 length, V gene, D gene, CDR3 protein, CDR3 DNA. A D gene is named only where the DNA matches it firmly. Clone size is stated in some rows and not others, as once, few, many or a class when expanded.

j_gene: TRBJ1-1
abundance: NA
len: 17
v_gene: TRBV7-9
d_gene: NA
CDR3aa: CASSLNVRGTLNTEAFF
CDR3nt: TGTGCCAGCAGCTTAAATGTCCGGGGAACTCTGAACACTGAAGCTTTCTTT

j_gene: TRBJ1-1
abundance: NA
len: 15
v_gene: TRBV28
d_gene: TRBD1
CDR3aa: CASSLSRTGDTEAFF
CDR3nt: TGTGCCAGCAGTTTGTCTAGGACAGGCGACACTGAAGCTTTCTTT

j_gene: TRBJ1-2
abundance: NA
len: 15
v_gene: TRBV28
d_gene: NA
CDR3aa: CASSLGGRATYGYTF
CDR3nt: TGTGCCAGCAGTTTAGGGGGCAGGGCCACCTATGGCTACACCTTC

j_gene: TRBJ2-2
abundance: NA
len: 17
v_gene: TRBV24-1
d_gene: TRBD1
CDR3aa: CATSDPGTGGKQGELFF
CDR3nt: TGTGCCACCAGTGACCCCGGGACAGGGGGGAAACAGGGGGAGCTGTTTTTT

j_gene: TRBJ1-2
abundance: NA
len: 13
v_gene: TRBV7-3
d_gene: NA
CDR3aa: CASSLPGEGGYTF
CDR3nt: TGTGCCAGCAGCTTACCCGGGGAAGGCGGCTACACCTTC

j_gene: TRBJ2-5
abundance: NA
len: 14
v_gene: TRBV7-2
d_gene: NA
CDR3aa: CASRSTQGRETQYF
CDR3nt: TGTGCCAGCAGATCAACCCAGGGTCGTGAGACCCAGTACTTC

j_gene: TRBJ1-1
abundance: NA
len: 12
v_gene: TRBV7-9
d_gene: NA
CDR3aa: CASSLRDTEAFF
CDR3nt: TGTGCCAGCAGCTTACGGGACACTGAAGCTTTCTTT

j_gene: TRBJ1-3
abundance: NA
len: 19
v_gene: TRBV28
d_gene: NA
CDR3aa: CASSSYPWGHESSGNTIYF
CDR3nt: TGTGCCAGCTCTAGTTATCCCTGGGGACACGAGAGCTCTGGAAACACCATATATTTT

j_gene: TRBJ1-1
abundance: NA
len: 11
v_gene: TRBV20-1
d_gene: NA
CDR3aa: CSAMREVVAFF
CDR3nt: TGCAGTGCTATGAGGGAGGTGGTAGCTTTCTTT

j_gene: TRBJ2-1
abundance: NA
len: 15
v_gene: TRBV5-8
d_gene: NA
CDR3aa: CASSLSGSSYNEQFF
CDR3nt: TGTGCCAGCAGCTTATCTGGGAGCTCCTACAATGAGCAGTTCTTC

j_gene: TRBJ2-7
abundance: NA
len: 14
v_gene: TRBV7-9
d_gene: TRBD1
CDR3aa: CASSLGGTAYEQYF
CDR3nt: TGTGCCAGCAGCTTAGGAGGGACAGCGTACGAGCAGTACTTC

j_gene: TRBJ2-3
abundance: NA
len: 15
v_gene: TRBV7-2
d_gene: TRBD1
CDR3aa: CASSLGQPSTDTQYF
CDR3nt: TGTGCCAGCAGCTTGGGACAGCCGAGCACAGATACGCAGTATTTT

j_gene: TRBJ2-5
abundance: NA
len: 16
v_gene: TRBV9
d_gene: TRBD1
CDR3aa: CASSVTGGRSGETQYF
CDR3nt: TGTGCCAGCAGCGTGACAGGGGGCCGTTCTGGAGAGACCCAGTACTTC

j_gene: TRBJ2-2
abundance: few
len: 17
v_gene: TRBV5-1
d_gene: NA
CDR3aa: CASSLGSGSVNTGELFF
CDR3nt: TGCGCCAGCAGCTTGGGTTCAGGGTCAGTTAACACCGGGGAGCTGTTTTTT

j_gene: TRBJ2-5
abundance: NA
len: 13
v_gene: TRBV5-8
d_gene: TRBD2
CDR3aa: CASIHLAGGTQYF
CDR3nt: TGTGCCAGCATCCATCTAGCGGGAGGGACCCAGTACTTC

j_gene: TRBJ1-4
abundance: NA
len: 16
v_gene: TRBV5-6
d_gene: TRBD1
CDR3aa: CASSGGQGTTNEKLFF
CDR3nt: TGTGCCAGCAGCGGCGGACAGGGAACGACTAATGAAAAACTGTTTTTT

j_gene: TRBJ2-1
abundance: NA
len: 15
v_gene: TRBV7-2
d_gene: TRBD2
CDR3aa: CASSLLAGNYNEQFF
CDR3nt: TGTGCCAGCAGCTTACTAGCGGGAAACTACAATGAGCAGTTCTTC

j_gene: TRBJ2-1
abundance: NA
len: 17
v_gene: TRBV5-1
d_gene: TRBD2
CDR3aa: CASSLGSIAGASNEQFF
CDR3nt: TGCGCCAGCAGCTTGGGCTCTATAGCGGGAGCGAGCAATGAGCAGTTCTTC

j_gene: TRBJ1-4
abundance: NA
len: 17
v_gene: TRBV4-3
d_gene: NA
CDR3aa: CASSQDRGTPSNEKLFF
CDR3nt: TGCGCCAGCAGCCAAGACAGGGGCACACCATCTAATGAAAAACTGTTTTTT

j_gene: TRBJ1-3
abundance: NA
len: 11
v_gene: TRBV28
d_gene: NA
CDR3aa: CASRSAHTIYF
CDR3nt: TGTGCCAGCAGGTCTGCGCACACCATATATTTT

j_gene: TRBJ2-7
abundance: NA
len: 14
v_gene: TRBV5-4
d_gene: NA
CDR3aa: CASSLGQLSYEQYF
CDR3nt: TGTGCCAGCAGCTTGGGACAGCTGTCGTACGAGCAGTACTTC

j_gene: TRBJ1-1
abundance: NA
len: 17
v_gene: TRBV25-1
d_gene: TRBD1
CDR3aa: CASSEGRAGTGITEAFF
CDR3nt: TGTGCCAGCAGTGAAGGGAGGGCCGGGACAGGGATCACTGAAGCTTTCTTT

j_gene: TRBJ1-3
abundance: NA
len: 15
v_gene: TRBV19
d_gene: TRBD1
CDR3aa: CASSIGRGQGNTIYF
CDR3nt: TGTGCCAGTAGTATCGGCAGGGGGCAAGGAAACACCATATATTTT

j_gene: TRBJ2-1
abundance: NA
len: 14
v_gene: TRBV11-1
d_gene: NA
CDR3aa: CASSPLRAEDEQFF
CDR3nt: TGTGCCAGCAGCCCTCTTCGCGCTGAGGATGAGCAGTTCTTC

j_gene: TRBJ2-7
abundance: few
len: 13
v_gene: TRBV5-1
d_gene: NA
CDR3aa: CASSFGASYEQYF
CDR3nt: TGCGCCAGCAGCTTTGGAGCATCCTACGAGCAGTACTTC

j_gene: TRBJ1-2
abundance: NA
len: 13
v_gene: TRBV7-3
d_gene: TRBD1
CDR3aa: CASSLDRGYGYTF
CDR3nt: TGTGCCAGCAGCTTAGACAGGGGCTATGGCTACACCTTC

j_gene: TRBJ1-2
abundance: NA
len: 13
v_gene: TRBV4-3
d_gene: NA
CDR3aa: CASSQDLKYGYTF
CDR3nt: TGCGCCAGCAGCCAAGACCTTAAATATGGCTACACCTTC

j_gene: TRBJ1-2
abundance: NA
len: 15
v_gene: TRBV4-3
d_gene: TRBD1
CDR3aa: CASSQGDRVRYGYTF
CDR3nt: TGCGCCAGCAGCCAAGGGGACAGGGTGCGCTATGGCTACACCTTC

j_gene: TRBJ1-5
abundance: NA
len: 16
v_gene: TRBV24-1
d_gene: TRBD1
CDR3aa: CATSDPRGQGNQPQHF
CDR3nt: TGTGCCACCAGTGACCCAAGGGGGCAGGGCAATCAGCCCCAGCATTTT

j_gene: TRBJ1-1
abundance: NA
len: 13
v_gene: TRBV3-1/TRBV3-2
d_gene: NA
CDR3aa: CASKSQENTEAFF
CDR3nt: TGTGCCAGCAAGTCGCAGGAGAACACTGAAGCTTTCTTT

j_gene: TRBJ2-3
abundance: NA
len: 13
v_gene: TRBV2
d_gene: NA
CDR3aa: CASSTSSTDTQYF
CDR3nt: TGTGCCAGCAGTACTAGCAGCACAGATACGCAGTATTTT

j_gene: TRBJ2-5
abundance: NA
len: 14
v_gene: TRBV5-1
d_gene: NA
CDR3aa: CASSFRQSQETQYF
CDR3nt: TGCGCCAGCAGCTTCAGACAATCACAAGAGACCCAGTACTTC